The 8 T cell receptor beta chains listed next were all sequenced from one sample in a study of cytomegalovirus exposure and HLA in healthy donors. PCR was performed using 60 Vbeta and 13 Jbeta primers. TCRdb keeps only in-frame clones here, not all; method: immunoSEQ multiplex PCR. The table has fewer than 250,000 clones, about 90% seen once. Sequenced input: PBMCs. These receptors came from a man aged 25-45 years in good health and CMV-seronegative.

This chain's CDR3 is CASNTNPGTEKLFF. For the CDR3, the DNA is TGTGCCAGCAACACCAACCCGGGGACAGAAAAACTGTTTTTT. V usage is TRBV4-2 and J usage is TRBJ1-4; TRBD1 might be the D (6 bases). Germline V gives CDR1 LGHNA, CDR2 YNFKEQ. V lost 7 bases, J lost 8 bases, and 17 bases lay in between. The CDR3 is made up of 14 amino acids.

The chain uses TRBV11-3 and TRBJ2-7; D is possibly TRBD1 (5 bases). This CDR3 region has 13 residues. Per germline, CDR1 SGHNT and CDR2 YENEEA. V lost 5 bases and J 2 bases, leaving 10 bases between the germline ends. The CDR3, as DNA: TGTGCCAGCAGCCCGCAAGGGGCCTACGAGCAGTACTTC. Translating it yields CASSPQGAYEQYF.

The chain joins TRBV6-5 to TRBJ2-5, with D hard to call. This CDR3 region has 14 residues. Germline V gene sequence: CDR1 MNHEY, CDR2 SVGAGI. Trimming took 0 bases from V and 4 from J, leaving 9 bases between them. The CDR3 region is CASSYSTAGETQYF. The CDR3 coding sequence is TGTGCCAGCAGTTACTCGACGGCAGGAGAGACCCAGTACTTC.

The chain combines TRBV29-1 with TRBJ1-2, with 7 bases matching TRBD1. The CDR3 is made up of 11 amino acids. V was pared by 7 bases and J by 5 bases, with 4 bases of the junction left unmatched. Germline-derived CDR1 and CDR2 are SQVTM and ANQGSEA. The CDR3 nucleotides are TGCAGCGCGACAGGGAGTTATGGCTACACCTTC. This encodes CSATGSYGYTF.

The rearrangement joins TRBV5-1 to TRBJ2-1; the D is unclear. Germline CDR1 reads SGHRS; CDR2 reads YFSETQ. The V gene lost 0 bases and the J gene lost 0 bases, with 4 bases spanning the gap. The CDR3 contains 14 residues. The CDR3 coding sequence is TGCGCCAGCAGCTTGGCCAGCTCCTACAATGAGCAGTTCTTC. Its translation: CASSLASSYNEQFF.

The V and J genes are TRBV12-2 and TRBJ2-1; the table's D call TRBD1 went unverified against the DNA. TRBV12-2 counts as a pseudogene. This CDR3 is built from 16 residues. The CDR3 reads CASRLATGGFQNEQFF. CDR3 DNA sequence: TGTGCAAGTCGCTTAGCCACAGGGGGATTTCAAAATGAGCAGTTCTTC.

In DNA form, the CDR3 reads TGTGCCAGCTCACCCGATAGAGCCTACGAGCAGTACTTC. It specifies CASSPDRAYEQYF. The chain employs TRBV18 and TRBJ2-7; D gene ambiguous. V was clipped by 3 bases and J by 2 bases, with 8 bases between them. The CDR3 is 13 amino acids. Germline CDR1 and CDR2: KGHSH and LQKENI.

The V and J genes are TRBV11-2 and TRBJ2-5, with 10 positions matching TRBD1. With the DNA end fitting TRBJ2-7 better, the J assignment may be wrong. This CDR3 has 14 residues. From germline, CDR1 is SGHAT and CDR2 FQNNGV. The CDR3 loop is CASSPGTGAYEQYF. For the CDR3, the DNA is TGTGCCAGCAGCCCCGGGACAGGGGCCTACGAGCAGTACTTC.